What follows is one T cell receptor beta chain and its context. What antigen it recognizes has not been identified. The cysteine opens and the phenylalanine closes a CDR3 of 14 amino acids. No DNA was logged. The germline V gene yields SNHLY for CDR1 and FYNNEI for CDR2. This sample is part of a study of CXCR3-negative and CXCR3-positive naive CD8 T cells (dated by TCRdb to between 2017 and 2020). With regard to the full study: In total, approximately 140 million TRB reads were obtained, which works out to roughly 1.5 +/- 0.3 million reads per library. Data from roughly twelve donors, pooled across two independent experiments, went into the diversity and physicochemical repertoire analyses. TRBV-TRBJ cluster analysis included naive subsets from a handful of donors and memory cells from 3 donors.

Broader findings and caveats from the paper: Both naive subsets had comparably high repertoire diversity, while memory CD8+ T cells had much lower repertoire diversity. Because surface CD5, which is linked to self-reactivity in mice, was comparable between the naive subsets, TCR interaction strength was also inferred from the physicochemical properties of TRB CDR3s. CXCR3 expression partially decreased after cryopreservation, so most assays used freshly isolated PBMCs. Compared with CXCR3-negative naive cells, CXCR3-positive naive cells had TRB CDR3s with higher hydrophobicity (lower Kidera factor 4), lower energy, and higher strength and volume indices. TRBV-TRBJ usage was similar between naive CXCR3-negative and CXCR3-positive cells from the same donor, while memory cells showed distinct patterns.

Each CD8+ T cell subset was flow-sorted in triplicate, and 300,000 to 350,000 cells per subset were placed directly into RLT lysis buffer. To exclude memory contaminants, naive CD8+ T cells were stringently defined as CD45RO-CCR7+CD27+CD95-. Using standard density gradient centrifugation, peripheral blood mononuclear cells were isolated from buffy coats. Naive CXCR3-negative and CXCR3-positive CD8+ T cells were flow-sorted using a FACSAria III. Total RNA was extracted from sorted cells with an RNeasy Mini Kit. TCRdb records NextSeq 550 as the sequencer. The Human TCR Profiling Kit (MiLaboratory) was used to prepare UMI-labeled 5' RACE TRB cDNA libraries. The full amount of extracted RNA was used for cDNA synthesis, and the full amount of resulting cDNA was used for PCR amplification. Libraries were prepared in parallel with an identical number of PCR cycles. From the authors' description of their analysis: MIGEC and MiXCR extracted about 50,000 +/- 10,000 unique UMI-labeled TRB cDNA molecules per library, requiring at least two reads per UMI. On average, each library contained about 40,000 +/- 10,000 functional in-frame TRB CDR3 nucleotide clonotypes without stop codons. After downsampling to 5000 UMI-labeled TRB molecules per sample, diversity metrics, including normalized Shannon-Wiener and Chao1, were computed in VDJtools. VDJtools was used to calculate clonotype-size-weighted physicochemical properties of the central five CDR3 residues, namely interaction energy, strength, volume and Kidera factor 4. TCRdb reprocessed the reads, so every CDR3 protein sequence counts as one entry and DNA is not shown. The V and J calls and clone size are TCRdb's, not the authors'. In this sample's table one finds tens of thousands of distinct CDR3 sequences. About 0.8% of the sample is in the top ten clones.

Sequencing was done on a sample of naive CXCR3+ CD8+ T cells from blood. The cell subset or site tag for this specimen amounts to: CD45RO-CCR7+CD27+CD95- naive CD8+ T cells expressing CXCR3 (TNR3+). Recombination connected TRBV2 to TRBJ2-7. This clonotype originated in a human donor in good health. Some clones in this sample may be carry-over from other donors' samples. The CDR3 region has the sequence CASSDRQNSYEQYF.